The entry below gives a single T cell receptor (beta chain) sequence along with its context. The antigen remains unidentified. Cells designated naive CD8 were CD45RO-negative and were positively selected for CCR7, with terminally differentiated effector memory CD45RA+ cells excluded. The donors, healthy adults who were HIV-negative, had experienced no recent acute infections or vaccinations. This sample is part of a study of shared clonotypes between healthy human individuals. Overall study results and limits: Generation probability values for non-shared clonotypes were lower than those for clonotypes shared by all four donors.

CDR1 is MDHEN and CDR2 is SYDVKM in the germline V gene. Trimming removed 1 base from V and 0 bases from J; junction bases left unmatched: 5. The CDR3 is 16 residues long. Assay: immunoSEQ multiplex PCR; the TCRdb copy retains only in-frame clones and omits some. The sample has about 820,000 clones; 85% to 95% are singletons. This clonotype was obtained from a man in his thirties or forties in good health. The chain combines TRBV28 with TRBJ2-7; 8 bases are a match to TRBD2. Sequenced material: naive CD8+ T cells sorted from blood. CDR3 sequence reads: CASSLFTSGSSYEQYF. CDR3 nucleotide sequence: TGTGCCAGCAGTTTATTTACTAGCGGAAGCTCCTACGAGCAGTACTTC.